The T cell receptor (beta chain) described here comes from a study of blood T cell repertoires in COVID-19. V shed 6 bases, J shed 11 bases, and the junction held 8 bases outside the gene matches. The CDR3 length is 13 residues. Produced via immunoSEQ multiplex PCR; TCRdb's table is partial and in-frame only. The repertoire holds approximately 150,000 clones, with around 81% as singletons. This clone was found once. This rearrangement joins TRBV12-3 or TRBV12-4 to TRBJ1-1; TRBD1 matches 11 bases. This TCR came from a woman in her forties or fifties with acute or convalescent COVID-19. Sequencing was done on a sample of peripheral blood. CDR3 nucleotide sequence: TGTGCCAGCAGCGAGGGACAGGGGGGTAAGGCTTTCTTT. Its translation is CASSEGQGGKAFF.